Below, one T cell receptor (beta chain) is given with its context. This sample is part of a study of shared clonotypes between healthy human individuals. The CDR3 spans 17 residues. Profiled with immunoSEQ multiplex PCR; TCRdb holds only in-frame clones, not every one. The repertoire consists of 2 million to 2.5 million clones, with approximately 94% occurring once and the leading ten covering roughly 0.13%. The sequencing input was naive CD4+ T cells sorted from blood. Subset described: CD45RA+ positively selected. V usage is TRBV7-5 and J usage is TRBJ2-2; TRBD2 is the table's D call, not checked against the DNA. TRBV7-5 has pseudogene status. This clonotype was sampled from a young man in good health. The CDR3 reads CARSSTGTTYMGGELFF. The CDR3 DNA reads TGTGCCAGAAGCTCTACCGGGACTACCTATATGGGCGGGGAGCTGTTTTTT.